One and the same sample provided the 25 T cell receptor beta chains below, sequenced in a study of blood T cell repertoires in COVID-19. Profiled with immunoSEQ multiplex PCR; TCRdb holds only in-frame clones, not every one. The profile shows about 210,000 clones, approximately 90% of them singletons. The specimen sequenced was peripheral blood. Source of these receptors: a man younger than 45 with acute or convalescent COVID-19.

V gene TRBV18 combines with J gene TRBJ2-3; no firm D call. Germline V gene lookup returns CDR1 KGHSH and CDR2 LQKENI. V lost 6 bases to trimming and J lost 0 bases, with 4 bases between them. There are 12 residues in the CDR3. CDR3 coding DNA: TGTGCCAGCTCTCCTAGCACAGATACGCAGTATTTT. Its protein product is CASSPSTDTQYF. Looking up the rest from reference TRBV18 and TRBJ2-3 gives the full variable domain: NAGVMQNPRHLVRRRGQEARLRCSPMKGHSHVYWYRQLPEEGLKFMVYLQKENIIDESGMPKERFSAEFPKEGPSILRIQQVVRGDSAAYFCASSPSTDTQYFGPGTRLTVL.

Written as DNA, the CDR3 is TGCGCCAGCAGCCAAGATCGCGGCAGGGATACCTCTGGAAACACCATATATTTT. Translated: CASSQDRGRDTSGNTIYF. The gene calls are TRBV4-1 and TRBJ1-3, with D possibly being TRBD1 (5 bases). This CDR3 has 18 amino acids. The V gene lost 0 bases and the J gene lost 0 bases, with 15 bases spanning the gap. CDR1 and CDR2 (germline): MGHRA, YSYEKL.

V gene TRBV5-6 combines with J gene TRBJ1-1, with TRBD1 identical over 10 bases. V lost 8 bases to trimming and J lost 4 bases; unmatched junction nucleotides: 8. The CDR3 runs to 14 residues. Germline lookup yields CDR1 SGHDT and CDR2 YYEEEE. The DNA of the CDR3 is TGTGCCAGTGCCGGGACAGGGGTATTCACTGAAGCTTTCTTT. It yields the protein CASAGTGVFTEAFF.

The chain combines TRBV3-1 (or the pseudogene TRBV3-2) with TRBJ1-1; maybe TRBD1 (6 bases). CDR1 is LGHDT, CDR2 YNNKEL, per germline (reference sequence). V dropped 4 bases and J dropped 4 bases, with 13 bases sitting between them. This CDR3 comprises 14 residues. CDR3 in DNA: TGTGCCAGCAGCCCGACAGGTAGGGGCACTGAAGCTTTCTTT. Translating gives CASSPTGRGTEAFF.

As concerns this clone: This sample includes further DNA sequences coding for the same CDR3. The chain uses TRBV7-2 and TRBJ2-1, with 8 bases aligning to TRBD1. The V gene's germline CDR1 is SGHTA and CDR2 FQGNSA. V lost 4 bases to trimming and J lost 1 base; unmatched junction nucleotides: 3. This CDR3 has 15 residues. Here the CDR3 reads CASSSDRGSYNEQFF. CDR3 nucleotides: TGTGCCAGCAGCTCCGACAGGGGTTCCTACAATGAGCAGTTCTTC.

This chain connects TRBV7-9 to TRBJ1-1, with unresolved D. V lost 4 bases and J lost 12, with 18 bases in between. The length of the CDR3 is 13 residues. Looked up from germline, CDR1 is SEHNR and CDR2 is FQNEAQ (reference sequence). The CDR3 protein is CASSSVTFGGPFF. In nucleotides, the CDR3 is TGTGCCAGCAGCTCCGTGACCTTCGGAGGTCCTTTCTTT.

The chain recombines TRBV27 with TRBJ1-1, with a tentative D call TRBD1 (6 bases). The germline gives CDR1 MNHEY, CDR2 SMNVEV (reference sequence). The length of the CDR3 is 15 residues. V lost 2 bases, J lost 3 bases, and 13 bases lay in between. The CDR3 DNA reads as TGTGCCAGCAGTTTAGCCGGGGAGGGGGACACTGAAGCTTTCTTT. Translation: CASSLAGEGDTEAFF.

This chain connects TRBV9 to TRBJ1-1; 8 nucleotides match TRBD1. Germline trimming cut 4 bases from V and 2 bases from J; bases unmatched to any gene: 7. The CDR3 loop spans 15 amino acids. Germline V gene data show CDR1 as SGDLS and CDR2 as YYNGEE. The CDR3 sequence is CASSSRTGRNTEAFF. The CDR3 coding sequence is TGTGCCAGCAGCTCCCGGACAGGGCGAAACACTGAAGCTTTCTTT.

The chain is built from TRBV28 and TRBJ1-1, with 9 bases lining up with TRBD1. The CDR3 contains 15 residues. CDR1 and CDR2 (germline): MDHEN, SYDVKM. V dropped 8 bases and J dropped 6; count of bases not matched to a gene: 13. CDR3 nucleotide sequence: TGTGCCAGCGGCAAAGGGGACAGGGTTTCTGCTGAAGCTTTCTTT. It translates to CASGKGDRVSAEAFF. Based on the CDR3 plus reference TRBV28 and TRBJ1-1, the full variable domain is DVKVTQSSRYLVKRTGEKVFLECVQDMDHENMFWYRQDPGLGLRLIYFSYDVKMKEKGDIPEGYSVSREKKERFSLILESASTNQTSMYLCASGKGDRVSAEAFFGQGTRLTVV.

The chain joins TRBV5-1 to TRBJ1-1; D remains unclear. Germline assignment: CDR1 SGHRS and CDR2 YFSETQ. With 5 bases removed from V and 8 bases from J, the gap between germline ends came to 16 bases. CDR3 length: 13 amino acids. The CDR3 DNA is TGCGCCAGCAGGCCTGGTGTGGTTCAGGAAGCTTTCTTT. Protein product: CASRPGVVQEAFF.

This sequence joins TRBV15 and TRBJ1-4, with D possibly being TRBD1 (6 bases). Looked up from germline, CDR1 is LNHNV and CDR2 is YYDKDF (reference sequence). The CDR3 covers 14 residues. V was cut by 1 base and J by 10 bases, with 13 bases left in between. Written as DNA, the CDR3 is TGTGCCACCAGCAGAGTCCGGGACATTGGAAAACTGTTTTTT. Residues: CATSRVRDIGKLFF. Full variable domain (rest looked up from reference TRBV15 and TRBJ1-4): DAMVIQNPRYQVTQFGKPVTLSCSQTLNHNVMYWYQQKSSQAPKLLFHYYDKDFNNEADTPDNFQSRRPNTSFCFLDIRSPGLGDTAMYLCATSRVRDIGKLFFGSGTQLSVL.

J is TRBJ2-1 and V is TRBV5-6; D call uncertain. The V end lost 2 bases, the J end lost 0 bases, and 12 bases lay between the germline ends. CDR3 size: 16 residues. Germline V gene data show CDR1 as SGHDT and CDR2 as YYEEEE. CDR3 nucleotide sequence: TGTGCCAGCAGCTTCCGCGCCACGATCTCCTACAATGAGCAGTTCTTC. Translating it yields CASSFRATISYNEQFF.

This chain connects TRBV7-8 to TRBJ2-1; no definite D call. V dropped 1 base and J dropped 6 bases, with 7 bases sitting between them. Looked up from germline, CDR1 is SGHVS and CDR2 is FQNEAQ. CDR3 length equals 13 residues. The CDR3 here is CASSLVAVNEQFF. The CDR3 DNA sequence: TGTGCCAGCAGCTTAGTGGCAGTCAATGAGCAGTTCTTC.

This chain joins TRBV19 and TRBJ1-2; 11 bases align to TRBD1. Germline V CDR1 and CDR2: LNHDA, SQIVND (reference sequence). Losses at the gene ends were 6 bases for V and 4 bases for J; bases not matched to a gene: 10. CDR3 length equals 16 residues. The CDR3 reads CASRDRGLDLGYGYTF. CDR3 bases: TGTGCCAGTAGGGACAGGGGGCTCGATTTGGGCTATGGCTACACCTTC.

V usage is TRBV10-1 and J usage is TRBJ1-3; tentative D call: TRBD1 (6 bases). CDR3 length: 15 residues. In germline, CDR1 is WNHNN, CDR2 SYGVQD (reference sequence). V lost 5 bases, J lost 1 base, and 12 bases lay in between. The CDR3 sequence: CASSPNRVSGNTIYF. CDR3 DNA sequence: TGCGCCAGCAGTCCGAACAGGGTTTCTGGAAACACCATATATTTT.

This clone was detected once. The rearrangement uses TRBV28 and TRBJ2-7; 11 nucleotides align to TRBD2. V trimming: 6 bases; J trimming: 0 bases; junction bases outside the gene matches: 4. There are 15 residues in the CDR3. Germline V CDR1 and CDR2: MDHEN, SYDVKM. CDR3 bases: TGTGCCAGCAGCCTACTAGCGGGGGTCTCCTACGAGCAGTACTTC. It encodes CASSLLAGVSYEQYF.

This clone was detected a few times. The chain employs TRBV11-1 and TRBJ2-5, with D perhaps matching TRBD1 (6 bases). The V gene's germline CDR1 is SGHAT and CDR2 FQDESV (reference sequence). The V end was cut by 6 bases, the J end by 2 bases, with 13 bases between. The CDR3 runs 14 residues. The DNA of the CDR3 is TGTGCCAGCAGGGCTCAGGGGTGGCAAGAGACCCAGTACTTC. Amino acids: CASRAQGWQETQYF.

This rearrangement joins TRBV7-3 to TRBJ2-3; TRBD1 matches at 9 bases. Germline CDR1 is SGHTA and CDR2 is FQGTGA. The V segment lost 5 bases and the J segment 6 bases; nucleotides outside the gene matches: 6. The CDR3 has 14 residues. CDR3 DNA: TGTGCCAGCAGCCAGACGGGACAGGGTGATACGCAGTATTTT. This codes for CASSQTGQGDTQYF.

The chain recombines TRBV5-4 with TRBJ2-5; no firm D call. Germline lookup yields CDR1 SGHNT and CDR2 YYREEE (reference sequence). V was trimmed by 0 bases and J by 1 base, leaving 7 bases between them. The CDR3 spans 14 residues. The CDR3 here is CASSLAAGQETQYF. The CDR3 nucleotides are TGTGCCAGCAGCTTGGCGGCAGGCCAAGAGACCCAGTACTTC.

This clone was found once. The DNA of the CDR3 is TGTGCCAGCAGAACTCCTAGCGGGAGGGCCCCCAGCACCACAGATACGCAGTATTTT. It codes for CASRTPSGRAPSTTDTQYF. The chain employs TRBV7-9 and TRBJ2-3; 12 bases map to TRBD2. This CDR3 is built from 19 residues. With 6 bases clipped from V and 2 bases from J, the junction kept 15 bases outside the gene matches. Germline V gene lookup returns CDR1 SEHNR and CDR2 FQNEAQ (reference sequence).

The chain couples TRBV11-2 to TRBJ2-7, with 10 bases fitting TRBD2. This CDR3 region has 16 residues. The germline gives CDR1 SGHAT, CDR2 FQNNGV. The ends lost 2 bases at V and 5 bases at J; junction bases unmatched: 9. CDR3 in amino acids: CASSLWLAGVNNEQYF. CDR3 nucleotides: TGTGCCAGCAGCTTATGGCTAGCGGGAGTGAATAACGAGCAGTACTTC.

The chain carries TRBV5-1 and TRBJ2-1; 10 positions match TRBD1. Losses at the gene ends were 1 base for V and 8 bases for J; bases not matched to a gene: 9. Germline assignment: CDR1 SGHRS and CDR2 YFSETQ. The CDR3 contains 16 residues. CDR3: CASSLNRDRGRDEQFF. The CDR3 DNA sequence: TGCGCCAGCAGCTTGAACCGGGACAGGGGTAGGGATGAGCAGTTCTTC.

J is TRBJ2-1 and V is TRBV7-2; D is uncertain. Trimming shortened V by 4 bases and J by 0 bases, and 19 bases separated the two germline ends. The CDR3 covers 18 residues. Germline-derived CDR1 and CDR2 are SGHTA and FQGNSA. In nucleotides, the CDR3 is TGTGCCAGCAGCTCCAAAAGCGTGAGCTTTGGCTCCTACAATGAGCAGTTCTTC. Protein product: CASSSKSVSFGSYNEQFF.

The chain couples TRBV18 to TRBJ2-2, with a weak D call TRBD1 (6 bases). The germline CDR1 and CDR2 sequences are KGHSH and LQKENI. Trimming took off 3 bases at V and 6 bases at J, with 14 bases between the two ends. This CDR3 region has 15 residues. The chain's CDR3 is CASSPDQGIAGELFF. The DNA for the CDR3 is TGTGCCAGCTCACCCGATCAGGGGATCGCCGGGGAGCTGTTTTTT.

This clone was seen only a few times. The CDR3 nucleotides read TGTGCCAGCAGCCAAACGAACGGACAGGGGGCCGGAGAGACCCAGTACTTC. Amino acid sequence: CASSQTNGQGAGETQYF. The chain carries TRBV4-2 and TRBJ2-5; TRBD1 agrees at 11 bases. The CDR3 extends over 17 amino acids. Losses at the gene ends were 2 bases for V and 4 bases for J; bases not matched to a gene: 9. Germline CDR1 and CDR2: LGHNA and YNFKEQ.